The entry below describes one T cell receptor (beta chain). The Seattle site enrolled patients during active infection and followed them longitudinally. This CDR3 has 15 amino acids. Trimming shortened V by 1 base and J by 2 bases, and 11 bases separated the two germline ends. Germline V gene sequence: CDR1 SEHNR, CDR2 FQNEAQ (reference sequence). These data come from a study of blood T cell repertoires in COVID-19. Background on the study: The analysed material was cDNA or gDNA that came from T cells, B-cell-depleted T cells, or PBMCs.

TCRdb's table, derived via immunoSEQ multiplex PCR, lists solely in-frame clones and lacks some. In the table there are 200,000 to 250,000 clones, almost 85% of which are singletons. The gene calls are TRBV7-9 and TRBJ1-2, with D possibly matching TRBD1 (5 bases). Sequenced sample: peripheral blood. The receptor was isolated from a woman aged 65 to 85 with COVID-19, enrolled during active disease. The CDR3 DNA sequence: TGTGCCAGCAGCTTAGGGGGACTCACCAACTATGGCTACACCTTC. Translating it yields CASSLGGLTNYGYTF.